This T cell receptor (beta chain) appears in the sequencing data of a study of cytomegalovirus exposure and HLA in healthy donors (dated by TCRdb to about 2017). Background on the whole study: An earlier analysis of fewer than 750 of the donors reported 276 Gb of sequence data and about 120 million unique TCR beta sequences obtained from some 170 million T cells. Across 300 to 500 genotyped donors of the cohort, an average of approximately 220,000 unique TCR beta nucleotide sequences per donor were sequenced, and 15% to 20% of those sequences were non-productive. Approximately 310 gigabases of sequencing data and some 85 million unique TCR sequences were included in an early release covering around 600 HLA-typed donors. In an earlier analysis of 500 to 650 of the donors, high-throughput TCR beta sequencing was used to judge whether each TCR beta V gene segment behaved as functional or pseudogenic. The number of typed donors differed by locus: about 620-640 for A, B, C, DRB1 and DQB1; some 500 for DQA1; 606 for DPA1; and about 470 for DPB1. Besides the first cohort of about 730 subjects, a separate validation cohort made up of over a hundred different subjects was used. The study was designed to test whether signatures of past pathogen exposure could be identified by cataloging public T cell receptors. Every discovery cohort repertoire had been produced on one sequencing platform. Both class I and class II loci were covered by HLA typing, at four-digit resolution. The later analysis used no new phenotypic data to find candidate immune exposures, relying instead on TCR beta sequences and their occurrence across donors. Using immunosequencing, the study profiled T cell repertoires from about 650 subjects and related those repertoires to cytomegalovirus serostatus. The study combined high-throughput TCR immunosequencing, statistical association of individual TCRs with disease status, and machine learning to predict cytomegalovirus infection status. A later genetic analysis used genome-wide SNP genotypes for about 60% of the roughly 700 donors, treating that subset as a discovery cohort. Donor age, sex, ethnicity and CMV serostatus were compiled together with the repertoire data. In a later analysis, previously published TCR beta repertoires from some 640 donors were re-analyzed and high-resolution HLA genotyping was added so that TCR occurrence patterns could be studied. Because of strong linkage in the cohort, roughly five DR-DQ haplotypes were treated as single units for association and clustering. Of the 350 to 400 genotyped donors, about 84% fell in the genetic ancestry cluster associated with self-reported Caucasian donors.

V is reduced by 6 bases and J by 6 bases, leaving a spacing of 15 bases between them. Per the germline V gene, MRHNA is the CDR1 and SNTAGT is the CDR2. Counted from cysteine to phenylalanine, this CDR3 has 15 amino acids. CDR3 DNA is the only sequence kept; it has 45 bases, read in frame from the first base. Summary of the overall study and its limitations: The authors suggested that the approach could potentially be extended to other disease states and immunological phenotypes. Across donors, most TCR sequences were observed very rarely, whereas some public TCRs were present in many individuals. A few of the identified cytomegalovirus-associated TCR beta chains were confirmed in vitro to be specific for cytomegalovirus antigens. Immune exposure information for the cohort was limited to CMV serostatus. Cytomegalovirus status was reported to be diagnosed by the classifier with high specificity and sensitivity in both the original and validation cohorts. In a later analysis, HLA-associated TCR beta chains showed more clonal expansion and lower generation probabilities than non-associated chains that were equally common. In a later genetic analysis, fewer N-insertions in productive TCRs were reported among donors in an Asian-associated ancestry cluster than the roughly 710-donor mean. Some 15 rarely observed V segments, including chromosome 9 orphons, were excluded from the earlier analysis of just under 600 of the donors because counts were too low. In the study, roughly 160 TCR beta chains were listed as associated with cytomegalovirus. Because some donors lacked HLA typing at each locus, the association tests relied only on the typed subset. Correlated functional status among segregating V segments might be attributable to linkage disequilibrium, but an unknown experimental factor could not be ruled out. Sequencing depth was assumed to be roughly uniform across donors in the presence/absence analyses, though that assumption may not hold. The 87-base-pair reads could not distinguish some IMGT-functional V segments, including TRBV6-2 and TRBV6-3, so those segments were excluded. A further reported finding was that TCR beta sequences accurately predicted the HLA-A and HLA-B alleles for most subjects in the first cohort. The cohort was sequenced for TCR beta chains only, and without alpha or paired-chain data the features that could be detected were limited. Assigning TCR associations to individual alleles was difficult when HLA alleles, especially DR and DQ, strongly co-occurred. A later analysis reported that several top co-occurrence clusters appeared linked to parvovirus B19, influenza, CMV and Epstein-Barr virus. In a later analysis, most CMV-associated TCR beta chains were found to appear HLA-restricted, with HLA associations seemingly driven largely by CMV exposure. In a later analysis, the rate of TCR association differed among HLA loci, with DRB1 alleles having the most associated TCRs and HLA-C alleles having the fewest. At a false discovery rate of 0.05, a later analysis linked 15,000 to 20,000 TCR beta sequences to specific HLA alleles. In an earlier analysis of approximately 590 of the donors, most TCR beta V segments appeared in productive rearrangements about 87% or about 30% of the time, broadly matching IMGT annotations. In a later genetic analysis, a missense DCLRE1C variant was associated with V-gene and J-gene trimming of TCR beta chains, and the association was replicated in an independent cohort. A cluster of highly shared sequence variants was judged likely to be a technical artifact of the sequencing pipeline.

This clone was seen once. It lacks a known antigen. The record has no base qualities; no much larger clone is one base away. Library generation was performed with the immunoSEQ multiplex PCR assay. For the multiplex PCR, a mixture combining 60 forward primers for TCR Vbeta segments and 13 reverse primers for TCR Jbeta segments was used. Amplification of the CDR3 region of rearranged TCR beta genes was performed with a multiplex PCR assay on genomic DNA. The amplified TCR beta libraries were sequenced on the Illumina HiSeq System as 87-base-pair reads. In the original analysis: Across the 500 to 700 repertoires, a later analysis counted 80 million or so unique TCR beta chains, around 10 million of which were shared by at least two donors. Raw reads were error-corrected and collapsed into unique sequences by a nearest-neighbor algorithm in which closely related sequences were merged to remove PCR and sequencing errors. CDR3 sequences were aligned to IMGT reference sequences to assign V, D and J gene segments. Each retained sequence needed at least a six-nucleotide match to both a V gene segment and a J gene segment. Rearrangements were called productive when the CDR3 lacked stop codons and stayed in frame with V and J; all others were non-productive. Following IMGT convention, CDR3 was defined as the stretch from the second conserved V-encoded cysteine to the conserved J-encoded phenylalanine. In an earlier analysis of more than 550 of the donors, sequences lacking an unambiguous match to a single V gene segment were excluded. In an earlier analysis of 587 of the donors, V segments were called functional above 56.7% productive rearrangements and were called segregating when the between-donor standard deviation exceeded 5%. A statistical classification framework was built for diagnosing cytomegalovirus status from the catalog of TCR beta chain sequences. In a later analysis, TCR nucleotide sequences were compared against IMGT/GENE-DB human TR gene sequences so that V and J genes could be assigned. Using the TCRdist pipeline, a later analysis assigned CDR3 sequences along with most-parsimonious VDJ recombination scenarios. In a later analysis, each TCR beta chain was defined by its CDR3 amino acid sequence together with its V-gene family, and reads without a unique V-gene family were excluded. To address suspected cross-contamination and a sequencing artifact, a later analysis removed roughly 640 highly shared, low-generation-probability nucleotide sequences. In a later analysis, a clonal expansion index for each public chain was calculated from normalized within-repertoire ranks of inferred template counts. In a later analysis, generation probabilities were computed using a VDJ recombination model fitted to out-of-frame rearrangements, and the results were checked against IGoR. Hypergeometric tests were used in a later analysis to score TCR-TCR, TCR-HLA and TCR-CMV co-occurrence, with a repertoire-size bias correction applied to the TCR pairs. To estimate false discovery rates, a later analysis permuted the HLA or CMV assignments 20 times. In a later analysis, co-occurring TCRs were grouped using DBSCAN, and TCRdist sequence similarity was added for clustering within HLA-allele-positive subsets. Repertoires with fewer than 30,000 or more than 120,000 public chains, plus five repertoires with anomalous nucleotide sharing, were excluded from co-occurrence clustering. The clones in this table, taken by TCRdb from immuneACCESS, are in-frame only. Not every clone is retained; where verified, under half of the shortfall comes from an unresolved V gene, and the cause of the rest is unknown. V and J calls plus clone size are reproduced from that table; the DNA served to infer D and trimming. Present in this sample are about 150,000 clones, 73% of which were seen just once. 1.5% to 2% of the sample lies in the top ten.

The cohort was made up of under 800 healthy bone marrow donors. At the time of sampling, all cohort members were nominally healthy, though unrecorded immune exposures were likely present. The donor tested CMV seronegative, placing the donor among the 350 or so seronegative members of the cohort. A peripheral blood sample was provided by each donor, and peripheral blood mononuclear cells were used for TCR beta sequencing. Genomic DNA was extracted from the blood cell samples with the Qiagen DNeasy Blood Extraction Kit. The sequenced sample was PBMCs. The origin of this receptor is a woman aged 18 to 35 in good health and CMV-seronegative. The chain links TRBV6-4 with TRBJ1-6; a tentative D call is TRBD1 (6 bases match). The sequenced DNA is TGTGCCAGCAGCCAGACAGGATGGGGTAATTCACCCCTCCACTTT. This yields the protein CASSQTGWGNSPLHF.